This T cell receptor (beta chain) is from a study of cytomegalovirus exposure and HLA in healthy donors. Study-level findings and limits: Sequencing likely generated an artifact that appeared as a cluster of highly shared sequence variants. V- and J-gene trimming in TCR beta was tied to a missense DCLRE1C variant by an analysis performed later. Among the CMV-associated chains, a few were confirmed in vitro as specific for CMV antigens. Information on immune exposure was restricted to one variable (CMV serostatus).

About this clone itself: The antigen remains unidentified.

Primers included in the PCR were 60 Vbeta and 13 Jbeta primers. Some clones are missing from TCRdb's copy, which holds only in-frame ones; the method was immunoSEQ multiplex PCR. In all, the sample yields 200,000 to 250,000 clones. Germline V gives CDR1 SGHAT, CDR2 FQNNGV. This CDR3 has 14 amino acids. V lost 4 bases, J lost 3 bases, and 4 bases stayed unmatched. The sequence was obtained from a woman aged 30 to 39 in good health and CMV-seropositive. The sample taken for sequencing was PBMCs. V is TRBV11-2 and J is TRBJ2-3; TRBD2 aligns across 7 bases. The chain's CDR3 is CASSSLASTDTQYF. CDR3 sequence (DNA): TGTGCCAGCAGCTCACTAGCGAGTACAGATACGCAGTATTTT.